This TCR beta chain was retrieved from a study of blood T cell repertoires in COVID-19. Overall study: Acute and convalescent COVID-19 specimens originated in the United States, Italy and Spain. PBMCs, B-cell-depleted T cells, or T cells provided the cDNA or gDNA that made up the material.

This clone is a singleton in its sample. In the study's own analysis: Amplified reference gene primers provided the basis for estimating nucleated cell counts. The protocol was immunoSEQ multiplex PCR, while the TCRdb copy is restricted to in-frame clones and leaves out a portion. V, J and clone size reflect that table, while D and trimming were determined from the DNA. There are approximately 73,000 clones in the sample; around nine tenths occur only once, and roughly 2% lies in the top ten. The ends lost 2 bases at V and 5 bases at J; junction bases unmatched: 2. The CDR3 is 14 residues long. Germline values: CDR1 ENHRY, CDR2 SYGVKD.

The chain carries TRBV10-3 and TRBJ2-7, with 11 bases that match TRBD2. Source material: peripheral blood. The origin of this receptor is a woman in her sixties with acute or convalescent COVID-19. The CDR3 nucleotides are TGTGCCATCAGTGAGACTAGCGGGAGTCACGAGCAGTACTTC. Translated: CAISETSGSHEQYF.